This T cell receptor (beta chain) comes out of a study of long-term antiretroviral therapy in people with HIV. Background on the study: In the earliest collections, sampling predates the 2015 immediate-ART recommendation by about a decade. Study-wide results and limits: Dominant in the repertoire at all time points were clones expanded before ART. ART adherence, viral resistance and therapy changes went unrecorded.

This CDR3 comprises 14 residues. Trimming cost V 2 bases and J 5 bases; bases outside gene matches: 8. CDR1 is SQVTM and CDR2 is ANQGSEA in the germline V gene. In regard to this clone: Its antigen is not identified.

An immunoSEQ assay, version v3.0, was performed at survey level. Method: immunoSEQ multiplex PCR; TCRdb's copy keeps in-frame clones and lacks some. The sample yields 11,000 to 15,000 clones, 80% seen once. The sequence derives from a man aged 35 to 55 with HIV. Sequenced here: unsorted PBMCs, sampled 3.2 years before starting antiretroviral therapy. V is TRBV29-1 and J is TRBJ1-2; 7 bases agree with TRBD1. CDR3: CSVEMRDSLYGYTF. CDR3 nucleotides: TGCAGCGTTGAAATGAGGGACAGCTTATATGGCTACACCTTC.